This TCR beta chain comes out of a study of early T cells in non-severe SARS-CoV-2 infection. This clonotype was seen more than once but under ten times. In TCRdb, the 5' RACE reads were re-called with MiXCR into one record per CDR3 protein. The repertoire includes 69,000 or so distinct CDR3 sequences, roughly 4.9% of them detected once, and roughly 3.4% sits in the top ten. This clonotype was obtained from an adult who was a healthcare worker with PCR-confirmed SARS-CoV-2 infection or an uninfected control (not recorded which). The donor label of this sample is uncertain. This material consisted of whole blood, taken at baseline.

CDR3 DNA: TGTGCCAGCAGTTTAATGCCGGGACAGGGGGCGAGAGCTTTCTTT. Amino acids: CASSLMPGQGARAFF. The V call is TRBV27, the J call TRBJ1-1, with 12 bases aligning to TRBD1. V lost 2 bases, J lost 10 bases, and 8 bases stayed unmatched. Germline V CDR1 and CDR2: MNHEY, SMNVEV (reference sequence). This CDR3 contains 15 residues.